A selection of T cell receptor beta chains follows, all from one sample in a study of regulatory T cells in long-lasting Graves disease. TCRdb independently ran MiXCR on the multiplex PCR reads; one entry per CDR3 protein. The top ten hold about 8.9% of the sample, which has 520,000 or so distinct CDR3 sequences, 12% seen once. These data also featured in a second study, about T cells in Graves' hyperthyroidism and ophthalmopathy.

This specimen was peripheral blood mononuclear cells (PBMCs), taken at new diagnosis, from a patient treated with antithyroid drugs. The origin of the receptors is a woman aged 25-40 years with Graves disease. CDR3s include the opening cysteine and the closing phenylalanine or tryptophan. The D gene is left open where the match is weak. Clone size, where shown, is once, few, many, or a class for clones that have expanded.

v_call,d_call,j_call,clone_size,cdr3_aa,cdr3_nt
TRBV4-3,TRBD1,TRBJ1-2,.,CASSQDGTGASGYTF,TGCGCCAGCAGCCAAGATGGGACAGGGGCGAGCGGCTACACCTTC
TRBV19,.,TRBJ1-2,.,CASSHRDLLLYGYTF,TGTGCCAGTAGCCACCGGGACCTCCTCCTCTATGGCTACACCTTC
TRBV29-1,TRBD2,TRBJ2-3,many,CSVDSGTLTDTQYF,TGCAGCGTAGATAGCGGGACGCTCACAGATACGCAGTATTTT
TRBV11-2,TRBD2,TRBJ2-7,many,CASSSRGVTYEQYF,TGTGCCAGCAGCTCGCGGGGGGTAACCTACGAGCAGTACTTC
TRBV7-9,.,TRBJ2-7,many,CASSFRVSYEQYF,TGTGCCAGCAGCTTCAGGGTTTCCTACGAGCAGTACTTC
TRBV20-1,TRBD1,TRBJ1-2,.,CSARIRDRGEDGYTF,TGCAGTGCTCGAATCCGGGACAGGGGTGAGGATGGCTACACCTTC
TRBV27,.,TRBJ1-5,.,CASSLSWSNQPQHF,TGTGCCAGCAGTTTATCGTGGAGCAATCAGCCCCAGCATTTT
TRBV6-1,TRBD2,TRBJ2-7,many,CASSEAGGRNYEQYF,TGTGCCAGCAGTGAAGCCGGCGGGAGGAACTACGAGCAGTACTTC
TRBV19,.,TRBJ1-2,.,CASSIIPSYGYTF,TGTGCCAGTAGTATTATACCGTCCTATGGCTACACCTTC
TRBV29-1,TRBD1,TRBJ1-2,.,CSVRTGGSYGYTF,TGCAGCGTTAGGACAGGGGGAAGCTATGGCTACACCTTC
TRBV6-1,TRBD1,TRBJ1-2,.,CATGDSVANYGYTF,TGTGCCACCGGGGACAGCGTAGCTAACTATGGCTACACCTTC
TRBV6-2/TRBV6-3,.,TRBJ1-5,.,CASIRSGFNQPQHF,TGTGCCAGCATAAGGTCGGGGTTCAATCAGCCCCAGCATTTT
TRBV7-2,TRBD2,TRBJ2-3,many,CASSRGPGTSGSQVDTQYF,TGTGCCAGCAGCCGTGGGCCCGGGACTAGCGGGAGCCAAGTAGATACGCAGTATTTT
TRBV6-2/TRBV6-3,TRBD2,TRBJ2-2,few,CASRPSGNTGELFF,TGTGCCAGCAGACCTAGCGGGAACACCGGGGAGCTGTTTTTT
TRBV4-3,.,TRBJ1-2,.,CASSQEATSNYGYTF,TGCGCCAGCAGCCAAGAAGCGACTTCTAACTATGGCTACACCTTC
TRBV4-1,TRBD2,TRBJ2-1,few,CASSHPSGQSSYNEQFF,TGCGCCAGCAGCCACCCTAGCGGCCAAAGCTCCTACAATGAGCAGTTCTTC
TRBV5-1,TRBD1,TRBJ2-2,.,CASTPSTGASGELFF,TGCGCCAGCACACCCTCGACAGGGGCTAGCGGGGAGCTGTTTTTT
TRBV28,.,TRBJ2-3,few,CASSFEEGQILGDTQYF,TGTGCCAGCAGTTTCGAAGAGGGTCAAATTCTCGGTGATACGCAGTATTTT
TRBV6-2/TRBV6-3,.,TRBJ2-1,many,CASSYSWNEQFF,TGTGCCAGCAGTTACTCGTGGAATGAGCAGTTCTTC
TRBV3-1,.,TRBJ1-1,many,CASSQSGGGAEAFF,TGTGCCAGCAGCCAGTCCGGTGGGGGGGCTGAAGCTTTCTTT
TRBV6-1,TRBD1,TRBJ1-6,many,CASRGQAELTYNSPLHF,TGTGCCAGCAGAGGACAGGCGGAATTAACCTATAATTCACCCCTCCACTTT
TRBV4-1,.,TRBJ2-1,few,CASSQEGGPSYNEQFF,TGCGCCAGCAGCCAAGAGGGGGGGCCCTCCTACAATGAGCAGTTCTTC
TRBV19,.,TRBJ1-1,many,CASSIDLEDSEAFF,TGTGCCAGTAGTATAGATCTAGAGGACAGTGAAGCTTTCTTT
TRBV11-3,TRBD2,TRBJ2-2,many,CASRSGGEVGELFF,TGTGCCAGCAGGTCGGGAGGGGAGGTCGGGGAGCTGTTTTTT
TRBV27,TRBD2,TRBJ2-5,many,CASSLLSSGRLFETQYF,TGTGCCAGCAGTCTTTTGTCTAGCGGGAGGCTTTTCGAGACCCAGTACTTC
TRBV6-1,TRBD2,TRBJ2-1,.,CASTTRGIAGNNEQFF,TGTGCCAGCACCACAAGAGGAATAGCGGGAAACAATGAGCAGTTCTTC
TRBV27,.,TRBJ2-1,many,CASSFLDMRGYEQFF,TGTGCCAGCAGTTTTCTGGATATGAGGGGCTATGAGCAGTTCTTC
TRBV6-1,TRBD1,TRBJ2-2,many,CASSRTGRNTGELFF,TGTGCCAGCAGTCGGACAGGGCGGAACACCGGGGAGCTGTTTTTT
TRBV18,TRBD1,TRBJ1-5,many,CASSEQGARQPQHF,TGTGCCAGCTCAGAACAGGGGGCACGGCAGCCCCAGCATTTT
TRBV7-3,.,TRBJ2-2,few,CASSSDNTGELFF,TGTGCCAGCAGCTCCGATAACACCGGGGAGCTGTTTTTT
TRBV7-2,TRBD1,TRBJ2-7,few,CASGLVRDSPYEQYF,TGTGCCAGCGGCTTAGTGAGGGACAGCCCCTACGAGCAGTACTTC
TRBV30,.,TRBJ1-1,many,CAWTRQGNTEAFF,TGTGCCTGGACGAGGCAGGGGAACACTGAAGCTTTCTTT
TRBV3-1,.,TRBJ1-6,many,CASSQRFQGSDSPLHF,TGTGCCAGCAGCCAAAGATTCCAGGGTTCGGATTCACCCCTCCACTTT
TRBV6-5,.,TRBJ1-2,many,CASSYQWGYGYTF,TGTGCCAGCAGTTACCAGTGGGGCTATGGCTACACCTTC
TRBV5-1,TRBD2,TRBJ2-3,many,CASSLEPAGTTDTQYF,TGCGCCAGCAGCTTGGAACCAGCGGGGACCACAGATACGCAGTATTTT
TRBV24-1,TRBD1,TRBJ1-2,few,CATSDFTMDRGLFGYTF,TGTGCCACCAGTGATTTTACCATGGACAGGGGGCTGTTTGGCTACACCTTC
TRBV2,.,TRBJ1-6,many,CATVAEGGSPLHF,TGTGCCACCGTCGCAGAGGGGGGTTCACCCCTCCACTTT
TRBV5-5,TRBD2,TRBJ2-1,many,CASSPFLAGEQFF,TGTGCCAGCAGCCCATTCCTAGCGGGGGAGCAGTTCTTC
TRBV29-1,.,TRBJ2-2,many,CSVTSTGELFF,TGCAGCGTTACCAGCACCGGGGAGCTGTTTTTT
TRBV7-3,TRBD2,TRBJ2-2,.,CASSLFGLAGGRTGELFF,TGTGCCAGCAGCTTATTCGGACTAGCGGGAGGGCGAACCGGGGAGCTGTTTTTT
TRBV2,.,TRBJ2-5,many,CARKTSGETQYF,TGTGCCAGGAAGACTAGTGGGGAGACCCAGTACTTC
TRBV7-2,TRBD2,TRBJ2-5,few,CASTLGGWQETQYF,TGTGCCAGCACCCTGGGGGGGTGGCAAGAGACCCAGTACTTC
TRBV6-2/TRBV6-3,.,TRBJ1-1,many,CASSYPRRGRGTEAFF,TGTGCCAGCAGTTACCCGAGACGGGGGCGAGGCACTGAAGCTTTCTTT
TRBV2,.,TRBJ1-5,many,CASSEKRLNQPQHF,TGTGCCAGCAGTGAAAAGCGATTAAATCAGCCCCAGCATTTT
TRBV12-3/TRBV12-4,.,TRBJ1-5,many,CASSFQATFYSNQPQHF,TGTGCCAGCAGTTTTCAGGCCACCTTTTATAGCAATCAGCCCCAGCATTTT
TRBV11-2,.,TRBJ1-6,many,CAGGLGDENSPLHF,TGTGCCGGCGGGCTAGGGGACGAAAATTCACCCCTCCACTTT
TRBV29-1,TRBD1,TRBJ2-1,many,CSVERQGAGEQFF,TGCAGCGTTGAAAGGCAGGGGGCTGGTGAGCAGTTCTTC
TRBV5-4,.,TRBJ2-4,.,CASSSWQEPNIQYF,TGTGCCAGCAGCTCCTGGCAGGAGCCAAACATTCAGTACTTC
TRBV3-1,.,TRBJ1-5,many,CASSDSATDNQPQHF,TGTGCCAGCAGCGACTCTGCCACCGATAATCAGCCCCAGCATTTT
TRBV27,.,TRBJ2-7,many,CASSLLGGVGEQYF,TGTGCCAGCAGTTTACTAGGTGGGGTTGGTGAGCAGTACTTC
TRBV19,TRBD1,TRBJ2-1,.,CASSVEGAPYNEQFF,TGTGCCAGTAGTGTAGAGGGGGCGCCCTACAATGAGCAGTTCTTC
TRBV19,TRBD2,TRBJ2-1,many,CASSPSGIDEQFF,TGTGCCAGTAGCCCTAGCGGGATAGATGAGCAGTTCTTC
TRBV24-1,.,TRBJ2-7,many,CATSDLYHPHEQYF,TGTGCCACCAGTGATTTGTATCACCCCCACGAGCAGTACTTC
TRBV12-3/TRBV12-4,TRBD2,TRBJ2-5,many,CASSYSGMKTQYF,TGTGCCAGCAGTTATAGCGGGATGAAGACCCAGTACTTC